This is a list of T cell receptor beta chains from one sample in a study of Ad26.COV2.S vaccination and SARS-CoV-2 variants. Assay used: immunoSEQ multiplex PCR; TCRdb lists only in-frame clones, some missing. This sample yields roughly 460,000 clones, of which 80% to 90% are seen a single time; 1.7% belongs to the top ten. This specimen consisted of peripheral blood, obtained in a trial of Ad26.COV2.S vaccine versus placebo. These receptors were collected from a person aged 18-60 years who received the Ad26.COV2.S COVID-19 vaccine or a placebo. The CDR3 runs from the conserved cysteine through the conserved F or W. A D gene is named only where the DNA matches it firmly. For some rows the clone size is stated as once, few or many, or as a class when expanded; others skip it.

TRBJ1-6,TRBV7-3,NA,NA,TGTGCCAGCAGCTTCAGAGGGGAGGAAGGTTCACCCCTCCACTTT,CASSFRGEEGSPLHF
TRBJ2-4,TRBV19,TRBD2,NA,TGTGCCAGTAGTACGAATCCGGGACTACTTCATTCCATTCAGTACTTC,CASSTNPGLLHSIQYF
TRBJ2-7,TRBV5-5,TRBD2,NA,TGTGCCAGCAGCTTGGAGCGGGAGAGGGGCGACGAGCAGTACTTC,CASSLERERGDEQYF
TRBJ1-1,TRBV20-1,NA,NA,TGCAGTGGTCAGGGTGATACTGAAGCTTTCTTT,CSGQGDTEAFF
TRBJ2-5,TRBV4-2,NA,NA,TGTGCCAGCGGCTTGGGGGAAGAGACCCAGTACTTC,CASGLGEETQYF
TRBJ2-7,TRBV5-1,NA,NA,TGCGCCAGCAGCTTGGCGGGGGATATCTCCTACGAGCAGTACTTC,CASSLAGDISYEQYF
TRBJ2-3,TRBV10-3,TRBD2,NA,TGTGCCATCAGTGAGAGGGGACTAGCGGTCTCTAGCACAGATACGCAGTATTTT,CAISERGLAVSSTDTQYF
TRBJ1-1,TRBV5-5,NA,NA,TGTGCCAGCAGCTCCCTTAAGTCAGTTTGGAACACTGAAGCTTTCTTT,CASSSLKSVWNTEAFF
TRBJ1-2,TRBV5-1,NA,NA,TGCGCCAGCAGCTTGCAGGGCGAAAACTATGGCTACACCTTC,CASSLQGENYGYTF
TRBJ2-7,TRBV7-9,NA,NA,TGTGCCAGCAGCTTCCTCAGCTCTCCTACCTACGAGCAGTACTTC,CASSFLSSPTYEQYF
TRBJ1-1,TRBV5-1,NA,NA,TGCGCCAGCAGCTCGGGAGGGGCCACTGAAGCTTTCTTT,CASSSGGATEAFF
TRBJ1-2,TRBV4-1,NA,NA,TGCGCCAGCAGCCAAGATGAATCGGCTCTTTCGGGGGATGGCTACACCTTC,CASSQDESALSGDGYTF
TRBJ2-7,TRBV4-1,NA,NA,TGCGCCAGCAGCCAAGAGTCGTTAGGGGGCTCCTACGAGCAGTACTTC,CASSQESLGGSYEQYF
TRBJ2-2,TRBV2,TRBD1,NA,TGTGCCACCAGTAGACAGGGCTCGAACACCGGGGAGCTGTTTTTT,CATSRQGSNTGELFF
TRBJ2-5,TRBV6-5,TRBD1,NA,TGTGCCAGCATGGACAGGGTGGGAGAGACCCAGTACTTC,CASMDRVGETQYF
TRBJ1-5,TRBV6-2/TRBV6-3,NA,NA,TGTGCCAGCAGTTACTCAACAGGGAATCAGCCCCAGCATTTT,CASSYSTGNQPQHF
TRBJ2-3,TRBV7-9,TRBD2,NA,TGTGCCAGCAGGGGACTAGCGGGGGTCACAGATACGCAGTATTTT,CASRGLAGVTDTQYF
TRBJ2-2,TRBV18,TRBD1,NA,TGTGCCAGCTCACCGATGGACAGGGGACCTAACACCGGGGAGCTGTTTTTT,CASSPMDRGPNTGELFF
TRBJ1-1,TRBV28,NA,NA,TGTGCCAGCAGGGGCTCTTTGGGGTCCACTGAAGCTTTCTTT,CASRGSLGSTEAFF
TRBJ1-6,TRBV11-2,NA,NA,TGTGCCAGCAGCGCAGCCCGGAATTCACCCCTCCACTTT,CASSAARNSPLHF
TRBJ1-1,TRBV29-1,NA,NA,TGCAGCGTTGAAGATCAACAGCTGAACACTGAAGCTTTCTTT,CSVEDQQLNTEAFF
TRBJ2-5,TRBV3-1/TRBV3-2,TRBD2,NA,TGTGCCAGCAGCGAACTAGCGGGAGGGCGTTTGGAGACCCAGTACTTC,CASSELAGGRLETQYF
TRBJ1-1,TRBV5-8,NA,NA,TGTGCCAGCAGCTTGGACGGGATGAACACTGAAGCTTTCTTT,CASSLDGMNTEAFF
TRBJ1-1,TRBV7-2,TRBD1,NA,TGTGCCAGCAGCAGGGGACAGGGGAACACTGAAGCTTTCTTT,CASSRGQGNTEAFF
TRBJ1-5,TRBV29-1,NA,NA,TGCAGCGCCGGAGGGACAAGCAATCAGCCCCAGCATTTT,CSAGGTSNQPQHF
TRBJ2-5,TRBV7-3,NA,NA,TGTGCCAGCAGCTTAACCCCAAGGGAGACCCAGTACTTC,CASSLTPRETQYF
TRBJ1-2,TRBV20-1,NA,few,TGCAGTACAACCACGGGAGGCTACACCTTC,CSTTTGGYTF
TRBJ2-7,TRBV5-1,TRBD1,few,TGCGCCAGCAGCCCCGGGACAGGGAAGATTCGGTACTTC,CASSPGTGKIRYF
TRBJ2-1,TRBV9,TRBD2,NA,TGTGCCAGCAGCGTAGTTCCGGGACTAGCGGACCAGCAGTTCTTC,CASSVVPGLADQQFF
TRBJ2-5,TRBV7-9,TRBD1,NA,TGTGCCAGCAGCTTGGTACAGGGGTTACAAGAGACCCAGTACTTC,CASSLVQGLQETQYF
TRBJ1-6,TRBV6-5,NA,NA,TGTGCCAGCAGTTACTCCGGGACCCGATATAATTCACCCCTCCACTTT,CASSYSGTRYNSPLHF
TRBJ2-3,TRBV2,NA,NA,TGTGCCAGCAGTGAAGGAGCCAGCTCTAGCACAGATACGCAGTATTTT,CASSEGASSSTDTQYF
TRBJ2-5,TRBV5-8,TRBD2,NA,TGTGCCAGCAACCTCGGGGGGTCAGCAGAGACCCAGTACTTC,CASNLGGSAETQYF
TRBJ2-7,TRBV5-1,TRBD2,NA,TGCGCCAGCAGCGACGGGACTAGCGGGAGAAACTACGAGCAGTACTTC,CASSDGTSGRNYEQYF
TRBJ2-5,TRBV5-1,NA,NA,TGCGCCAGCACCCGAATCCGGGACTCCCAAGAGACCCAGTACTTC,CASTRIRDSQETQYF
TRBJ2-6,TRBV3-1/TRBV3-2,TRBD1,NA,TGTGCCAGCAGCCACCGACAGGGGGCTGGGGCCAACGTCCTGACTTTC,CASSHRQGAGANVLTF
TRBJ2-7,TRBV19,TRBD1,NA,TGTGCCAGTAGTCCCCTCCTTACGACAGGGACCTACGAGCAGTACTTC,CASSPLLTTGTYEQYF
TRBJ2-3,TRBV10-2,TRBD2,NA,TGCGCCAGCAGTGAGTCGGCTAGCGGGAGTATCACAGATACGCAGTATTTT,CASSESASGSITDTQYF
TRBJ2-2,TRBV30,NA,NA,TGTGCCTGGAGTCGATACAGGCTTACGAACACCGGGGAGCTGTTTTTT,CAWSRYRLTNTGELFF
TRBJ2-2,TRBV27,NA,NA,TGTGCCAGCAGTTTGCTCCCGCCTAACACCGGGGAGCTGTTTTTT,CASSLLPPNTGELFF
TRBJ2-2,TRBV6-5,TRBD2,few,TGTGCCAGCAGGACTAGCGGGACAACAACCGGGGAGCTGTTTTTT,CASRTSGTTTGELFF
TRBJ1-5,TRBV2,NA,NA,TGTGCCAGCCATCGGCAGGGAGATCAGCCCCAGCATTTT,CASHRQGDQPQHF
TRBJ2-3,TRBV6-2/TRBV6-3,TRBD2,NA,TGTGCCAGCAGTTACCGAGGAAAGGGAGGGACAGATACGCAGTATTTT,CASSYRGKGGTDTQYF